The sequence of this T cell receptor beta chain was determined in a study of T cell responses to AZD1222 COVID-19 vaccine. Libraries were prepared by immunoSEQ multiplex PCR; TCRdb keeps only in-frame clonotypes and omits some of them. The sample records about 120,000 clones, roughly nine tenths being singletons. Notes on this clone: The antigen remains unidentified.

The CDR3 spans 13 residues. CDR1 and CDR2 from the germline V gene are SQVTM and ANQGSEA. J gave up 8 bases and V 6 bases, and 9 bases lay outside the gene matches. Overall study findings and caveats: The span of vaccine-associated CD4 TCRs extended across spike, with dominance at 160-218 and 743-854. Two AZD1222 doses significantly raised spike-specific TCR breadth and depth over controls.

The V call is TRBV29-1, the J call TRBJ1-2; 10 nucleotides line up with TRBD1. Sequencing was performed on peripheral blood, taken on day 0 of AZD1222 vaccination. The receptor's source is an adult in good health. This chain's CDR3 is CSVPGQGVEGYTF. The CDR3 DNA sequence: TGCAGCGTCCCCGGACAGGGGGTTGAGGGCTACACCTTC.